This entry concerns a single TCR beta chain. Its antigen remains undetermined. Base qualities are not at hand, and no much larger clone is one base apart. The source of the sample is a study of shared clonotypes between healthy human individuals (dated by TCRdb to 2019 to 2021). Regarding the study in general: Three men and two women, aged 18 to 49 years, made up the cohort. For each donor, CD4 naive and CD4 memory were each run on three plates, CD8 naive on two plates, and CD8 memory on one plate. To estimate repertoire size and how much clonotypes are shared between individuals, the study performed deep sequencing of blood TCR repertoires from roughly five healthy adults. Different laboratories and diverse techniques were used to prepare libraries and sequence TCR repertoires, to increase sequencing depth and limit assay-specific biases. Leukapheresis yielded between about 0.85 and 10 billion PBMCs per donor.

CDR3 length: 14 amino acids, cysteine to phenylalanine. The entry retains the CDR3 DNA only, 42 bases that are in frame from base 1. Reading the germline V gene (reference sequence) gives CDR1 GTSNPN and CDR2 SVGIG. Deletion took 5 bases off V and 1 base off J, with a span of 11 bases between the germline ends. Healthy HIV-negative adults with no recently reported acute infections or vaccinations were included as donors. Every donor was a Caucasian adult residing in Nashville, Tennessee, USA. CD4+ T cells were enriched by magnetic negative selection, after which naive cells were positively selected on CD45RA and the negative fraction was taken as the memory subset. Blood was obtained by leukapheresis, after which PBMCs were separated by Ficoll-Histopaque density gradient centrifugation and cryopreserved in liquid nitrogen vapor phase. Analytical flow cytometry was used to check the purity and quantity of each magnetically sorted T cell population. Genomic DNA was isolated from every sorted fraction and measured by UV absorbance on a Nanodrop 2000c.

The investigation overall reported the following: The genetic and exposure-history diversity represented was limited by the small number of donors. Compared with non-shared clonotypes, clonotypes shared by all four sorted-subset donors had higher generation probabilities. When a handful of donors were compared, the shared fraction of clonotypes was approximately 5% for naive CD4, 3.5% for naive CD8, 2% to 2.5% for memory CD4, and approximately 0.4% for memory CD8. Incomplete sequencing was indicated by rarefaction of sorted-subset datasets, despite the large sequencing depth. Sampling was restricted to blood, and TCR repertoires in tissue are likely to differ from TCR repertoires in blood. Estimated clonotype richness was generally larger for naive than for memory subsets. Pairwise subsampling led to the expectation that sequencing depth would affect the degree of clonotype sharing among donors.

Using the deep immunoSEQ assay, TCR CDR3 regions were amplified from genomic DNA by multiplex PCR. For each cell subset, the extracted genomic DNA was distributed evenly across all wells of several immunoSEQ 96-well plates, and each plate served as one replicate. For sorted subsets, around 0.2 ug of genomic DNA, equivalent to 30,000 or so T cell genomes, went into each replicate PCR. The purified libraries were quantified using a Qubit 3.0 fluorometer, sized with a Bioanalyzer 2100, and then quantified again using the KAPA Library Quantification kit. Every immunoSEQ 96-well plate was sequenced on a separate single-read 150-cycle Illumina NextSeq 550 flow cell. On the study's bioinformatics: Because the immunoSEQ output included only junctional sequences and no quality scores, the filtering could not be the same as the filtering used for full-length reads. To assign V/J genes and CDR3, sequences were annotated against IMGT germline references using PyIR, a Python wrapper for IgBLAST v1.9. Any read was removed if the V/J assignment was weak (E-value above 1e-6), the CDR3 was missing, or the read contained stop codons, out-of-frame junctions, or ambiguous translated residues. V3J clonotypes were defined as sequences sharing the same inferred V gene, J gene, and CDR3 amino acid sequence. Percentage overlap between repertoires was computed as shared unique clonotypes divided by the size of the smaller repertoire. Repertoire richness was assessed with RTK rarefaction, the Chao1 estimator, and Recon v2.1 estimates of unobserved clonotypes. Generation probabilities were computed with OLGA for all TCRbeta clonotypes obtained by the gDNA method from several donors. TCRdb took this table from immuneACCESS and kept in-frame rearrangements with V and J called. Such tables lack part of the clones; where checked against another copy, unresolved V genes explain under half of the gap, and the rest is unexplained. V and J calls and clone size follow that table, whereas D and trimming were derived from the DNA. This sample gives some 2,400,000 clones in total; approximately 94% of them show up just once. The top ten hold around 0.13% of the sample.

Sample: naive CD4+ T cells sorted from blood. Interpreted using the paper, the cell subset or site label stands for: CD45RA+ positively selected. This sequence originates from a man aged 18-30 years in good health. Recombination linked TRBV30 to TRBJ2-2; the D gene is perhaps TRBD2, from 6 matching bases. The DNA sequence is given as TGTGCCTGGCCCGCTAGCGAGAACACCGGGGAGCTGTTTTTT. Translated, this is CAWPASENTGELFF.